This T cell receptor beta chain was recorded in a study of shared clonotypes between healthy human individuals. Study-level background: In total, the donors were a couple of women and a few men aged 18 to 49.

Here immunoSEQ multiplex PCR was the method, and the copy in TCRdb shows in-frame clones only, minus some. In the table there are about 530,000 clones, 90% to 97% of which are singletons. General study points: Sharing across four donors was seen in 5% to 5.5% of naive CD4 clonotypes. Tissues were not sampled, only blood, and their repertoires likely differ.

As concerns this clone: The antigen remains unidentified.

CD4+ cells yielded CD45RA+ naive and CD45RA-negative memory subsets. The CDR3 runs 15 residues. Germline V CDR1 and CDR2: LNHDA, SQIVND (reference sequence). V gave up 8 bases and J gave up 0 bases; unmatched junction bases: 6. Sequencing used naive CD4+ T cells sorted from blood. The subset is: CD45RA+ positively selected. This receptor was obtained from a woman aged 25 to 39 in good health. The V and J genes are TRBV19 and TRBJ1-3; 8 bases agree with TRBD1. The CDR3 reads CASSGQVFSGNTIYF. CDR3 DNA sequence: TGTGCCAGTTCGGGACAGGTTTTCTCTGGAAACACCATATATTTT.